This T cell receptor (beta chain) was retrieved from a study of early T cells in non-severe SARS-CoV-2 infection (dated by TCRdb to the early 2020s). Background on the whole study: Bulk RNA from unsorted whole blood was used for TCR sequencing, so alpha and beta chains could not be paired. Points the paper makes about the study in general: Matching against VDJdb was skewed toward anti-spike CD8 responses, likely underestimated virus-specific expansions, and missed private and CD4 specificities.

A case-control design nested within a healthcare worker cohort in London, UK, was used, with weekly nasopharyngeal swab PCR tests and blood sampling performed. Healthcare workers were recruited during the week of the UK lockdown, between 23 and 31 March 2020, and followed weekly for up to 16 weeks. V was cut back by 5 bases and J by 4 bases, leaving a gap of 14 bases between them. The CDR3 holds 14 amino acids from the cysteine to the phenylalanine. The DNA shown is the 42-base CDR3, in frame from base 1. The germline V gene (reference sequence) yields PRHDT for CDR1 and FYEKMQ for CDR2. The library came from 5' RACE. Sequencing was performed on a NextSeq 500. The TCR library protocol attached unique molecular identifiers to individual cDNA molecules to correct for sequencing error and PCR bias. Both TCR alpha and beta chains were sequenced, and tight co-correlation was observed between alpha and beta sequence abundances in each sample. On the authors' methods: Decombinator V4 was used to perform V gene, J gene and CDR3 annotation of TCR sequences. TCRs were defined as expanded if a significant change between any two time points was detected under a Poisson model with p below 0.0001. Abundances of TCRs were expressed as counts per million after normalisation to the total number of TCRs sequenced in each sample. MAIT TCRs were defined by TRAV1-2 paired with TRAJ12, TRAJ20 or TRAJ33, and iNKT TCRs by TRAV10 paired with TRAJ18. VDJdb, accessed 1 November 2021, was searched for CMV, EBV and SARS-CoV-2 annotated TCRs, excluding TCRs annotated for multiple antigens. The public reads were quality trimmed at Q25 with fastp and then assembled into clones with MiXCR by TCRdb, keeping productive beta chains. Each CDR3 protein gets just one entry, which takes the most common genes and DNA from the rows behind it. V and J calls and clone size were set by TCRdb, not the authors. This sample gives around 75,000 distinct CDR3 sequences in total; roughly 10% of them show up just once. Of the sample, 5.9% falls within the top ten clones.

In this sample, this clonotype turned up many times. No antigen is known for it. No base qualities exist here, and no much larger clone lies one base off it. The chain uses TRBV13 and TRBJ2-5; the D assignment is uncertain and may be TRBD1 or TRBD2, with 5 bases supporting each. The material sequenced was whole blood. The sequence came from an adult who was a healthcare worker with PCR-confirmed SARS-CoV-2 infection or an uninfected control (not recorded which). The CDR3: CASSPRDVGETQYF. The nucleotides read TGTGCCAGCAGCCCCAGGGACGTCGGAGAGACCCAGTACTTC.